This section outlines one T cell receptor beta chain sequence together with its context. This CDR3 comprises 14 residues. Germline CDR1 reads ENHRY; CDR2 reads SYGVKD. The J segment lost 8 bases and the V segment lost 11 bases, leaving 14 bases of the junction unmatched. The sample belongs to a study of shared T cell receptors in the human thymus. Sequencing was performed with immunoSEQ multiplex PCR; in TCRdb, only in-frame clones are kept and a portion is missing. The sample lists about 660,000 clones, roughly 86% seen once, with 0.0094% in the top ten. This sample was shared with a second study, whose subject was human thymus T cells. That study adds: Those donating were healthy Finnish infants in corrective surgery for congenital heart defects. Surgeons resected thymus tissue during corrective heart surgery. V and J gene usage appeared biased in thymic and blood repertoires. Related research has reported that thymic repertoires overlap highly among unrelated individuals.

The specimen was thymocytes. This sequence joins TRBV10-3 and TRBJ2-7; 11 bases match TRBD2. The sequence was collected from a boy in the first two years of life with a congenital heart defect. The CDR3 is CAAAGTSGSEKQYF. DNA for the CDR3: TGTGCCGCAGCCGGGACTAGCGGTTCGGAAAAGCAGTACTTC.